Listed here are 32 T cell receptor beta chains from one sample, sequenced in a study of T-cell memory formation after mild COVID-19 (dated by TCRdb to about 2021). Library preparation used 5' RACE. Sequencing relied on an Illumina NovaSeq 6000. TCRdb applied fastp at Q25 and MiXCR to the public reads, then kept only in-frame beta chains. Rows are unified per CDR3 protein, each entry keeping the most common DNA and genes. The sample contains 120,000 to 150,000 distinct CDR3 sequences, roughly 6.2% of them found a single time. 2% to 2.5% of the sample goes to the ten largest clones. The sequenced sample consisted of PBMCs or a T cell subset sorted from them (not recorded which). These receptor sequences come from an adult woman who had mild COVID-19 (a few samples of this study predate the infection). The sample titles of this study are shuffled in the database, so cell type and time point are left out; the donor was told from shared clones.

A few counts support this clonotype. V usage is TRBV12-3 or TRBV12-4 and J usage is TRBJ1-4; D gene unclear. Between the trimmed V and J ends, which lost 4 bases and 0 bases, there was a span of 9 bases. The CDR3 contains 15 residues. The CDR3 DNA follows: TGTGCCAGCAGTTCAGTATTTCCAACTAATGAAAAACTGTTTTTT. Its translation is CASSSVFPTNEKLFF.

In its sample, this clonotype was seen many times. V and J are TRBV12-3 or TRBV12-4 and TRBJ1-1, with 9 bases identical to TRBD1. The CDR3 is made up of 13 amino acids. V dropped 10 bases and J dropped 6; count of bases not matched to a gene: 9. The CDR3 spells CATHPGQGSEAFF. CDR3 nucleotides: TGTGCCACGCATCCGGGACAGGGCTCTGAAGCTTTCTTT.

V is TRBV3-1 and J is TRBJ1-2, with 7 bases fitting TRBD1. In germline, CDR1 is LGHDT, CDR2 YNNKEL (reference sequence). V dropped 4 bases and J dropped 4; count of bases not matched to a gene: 6. The CDR3 runs to 14 residues. The CDR3 nucleotides read TGTGCCAGCAGCCCCGGGACAGACCCCTATGGCTACACCTTC. Its protein product is CASSPGTDPYGYTF.

This clonotype has a handful of counts. The rearrangement joins TRBV2 to TRBJ1-3; the D is unclear. Trimming left V 4 bases short and J 0 bases short, with 7 bases between. The CDR3 sequence is 14 residues long. CDR1 is SNHLY and CDR2 is FYNNEI in the germline V gene. For the CDR3, the DNA is TGTGCCAGCAGTGCTCAGTCCTCTGGAAACACCATATATTTT. This encodes CASSAQSSGNTIYF.

This clonotype was counted between two and nine times. The DNA of the CDR3 is TGTGCCAGCAGCCAAGAAGCGGGGGGGCCCTACGAGCAGTACTTC. It codes for CASSQEAGGPYEQYF. The chain combines TRBV4-2 with TRBJ2-7, with 10 positions matching TRBD2. This CDR3 has 15 residues. Trimming cost V 0 bases and J 2 bases; bases outside gene matches: 1. Germline loops: CDR1 LGHNA, CDR2 YNFKEQ.

The sample holds a few counts of this clonotype. The J gene is TRBJ2-3, the V gene TRBV6-5; D gene unclear. The length of the CDR3 is 15 residues. In germline, CDR1 is MNHEY, CDR2 SVGAGI. V gave up 2 bases and J gave up 0 bases, with 9 bases separating them. CDR3 region: CASSYTQPSTDTQYF. The CDR3 bases are TGTGCCAGCAGTTACACTCAACCTAGCACAGATACGCAGTATTTT.

Ten or more counts support this clonotype. This chain connects TRBV6-5 to TRBJ2-1, with 9 bases that match TRBD2. Germline V gene lookup returns CDR1 MNHEY and CDR2 SVGAGI. This CDR3 contains 15 residues. V lost 8 bases and J lost 8; bases outside the gene matches: 13. The chain's CDR3 is CASCFGLAGMYEQFF. CDR3 sequence (DNA): TGTGCCAGCTGCTTCGGGCTAGCGGGAATGTATGAGCAGTTCTTC.

The chain employs TRBV5-1 and TRBJ2-1; TRBD2 matches at 8 bases. The CDR3 is made up of 17 amino acids. Trimming at V came to 0 bases and at J to 2 bases, leaving 7 bases not matched to a gene. Germline V gene lookup returns CDR1 SGHRS and CDR2 YFSETQ. CDR3 DNA sequence: TGCGCCAGCAGCTTGGCGGGAGGGCCTCTGGCCTACAATGAGCAGTTCTTC. Translating gives CASSLAGGPLAYNEQFF.

In its sample, this clonotype was seen many times. The gene calls are TRBV7-8 and TRBJ2-7, with D perhaps given as TRBD1 or TRBD2 (5 bases each). Trimming pared 5 bases from V and 8 bases from J, leaving 22 bases between. In germline, CDR1 is SGHVS, CDR2 FQNEAQ. The CDR3 consists of 15 residues. CDR3 in amino acids: CASSVATGTDVQQYF. In DNA form, the CDR3 reads TGTGCCAGCAGCGTGGCGACCGGGACGGACGTTCAGCAGTACTTC.

This clonotype showed up many times. The V gene is TRBV5-1, the J gene TRBJ1-1; D remains ambiguous. The V gene's germline CDR1 is SGHRS and CDR2 YFSETQ. V was cut by 0 bases and J by 5 bases, with 8 bases left in between. The CDR3 runs to 13 residues. CDR3 nucleotide sequence: TGCGCCAGCAGCTTGGCCTCCCGAACTGAAGCTTTCTTT. Encoded protein: CASSLASRTEAFF.

The chain has TRBV5-6 and TRBJ2-7, with 9 bases identical to TRBD1. V shed 4 bases, J shed 7 bases, and the junction held 9 bases outside the gene matches. The germline V gene has CDR1 SGHDT and CDR2 YYEEEE. The CDR3 runs 14 residues. CDR3 coding DNA: TGTGCCAGCAGCCGGGAGACAGGGGGGGAGGAGCAGTACTTC. Translation: CASSRETGGEEQYF.

The chain combines TRBV5-1 with TRBJ2-1; 9 bases map to TRBD1. V was pared by 3 bases and J by 3 bases, with 4 bases of the junction left unmatched. CDR3 length: 15 residues. The germline V gene has CDR1 SGHRS and CDR2 YFSETQ. This CDR3 is CASSSRDRVYNEQFF. CDR3 bases: TGCGCCAGCAGCTCCCGGGACAGGGTCTACAATGAGCAGTTCTTC.

This clonotype was found many times. The rearrangement uses TRBV7-3 and TRBJ2-2, with TRBD1 as a possible D gene (6 bases). V gave up 4 bases and J gave up 6 bases, with 9 bases separating them. Germline assignment: CDR1 SGHTA and CDR2 FQGTGA. CDR3 length: 13 amino acids. In nucleotides, the CDR3 is TGTGCCAGCAGCTCCACAGGGTCCGGGGAGCTGTTTTTT. Its protein is CASSSTGSGELFF.

Ten or more counts support this clonotype. V usage is TRBV11-2 and J usage is TRBJ2-7, with D hard to call. The V gene's germline CDR1 is SGHAT and CDR2 FQNNGV. CDR3 length: 13 amino acids. Trimming cost V 0 bases and J 3 bases, with 6 bases left between them. DNA of the CDR3: TGTGCCAGCAGCTTAGACAGAAGCTACGAGCAGTACTTC. It is translated as CASSLDRSYEQYF.

This clonotype has at least ten counts. The chain carries TRBV20-1 and TRBJ1-6; D may be TRBD1 (5 bases). The V gene lost 6 bases and the J gene lost 7 bases, with 22 bases spanning the gap. The CDR3 has 16 amino acids. Germline V gene sequence: CDR1 DFQATT, CDR2 SNEGSKA (reference sequence). CDR3 loop: CSAPDWRREPNSPLHF. CDR3 nucleotides: TGCAGTGCCCCCGATTGGCGCAGGGAGCCGAATTCACCCCTCCACTTT.

This clonotype was picked up a small number of times. The V gene is TRBV5-4, the J gene TRBJ2-4, with TRBD1 identical over 8 bases. V was pared by 3 bases and J by 8 bases, with 10 bases of the junction left unmatched. Germline loops: CDR1 SGHNT, CDR2 YYREEE (reference sequence). The CDR3 length is 15 residues. CDR3: CASSWRQGARDIQYF. The CDR3 DNA is TGTGCCAGCAGCTGGCGTCAGGGGGCTAGGGACATTCAGTACTTC.

The sample holds many counts of this clonotype. V usage is TRBV4-2 and J usage is TRBJ2-1; weak D call: TRBD1 (6 bases). Germline CDR1 is LGHNA and CDR2 is YNFKEQ. The CDR3 has 18 residues. V was trimmed by 3 bases and J by 7 bases, leaving 25 bases between them. The CDR3 coding sequence is TGTGCCAGCAGCCATGACGATATATGGGGGCGTGCTGGGAATGAGCAGTTCTTC. It is translated as CASSHDDIWGRAGNEQFF.

The chain couples TRBV5-1 to TRBJ1-1; 7 bases agree with TRBD1. The CDR3 spans 14 residues. Per germline, CDR1 SGHRS and CDR2 YFSETQ. Losses at the gene ends were 4 bases for V and 5 bases for J; bases not matched to a gene: 8. The CDR3 nucleotides read TGCGCCAGCAGCCCCGACAGGGTACATACTGAAGCTTTCTTT. Its translation is CASSPDRVHTEAFF.

This clonotype appeared many times. This rearrangement joins TRBV29-1 to TRBJ2-1; D unresolved. The CDR3 has 15 residues. Germline V CDR1 and CDR2: SQVTM, ANQGSEA. The V and J ends lost 2 bases and 9 bases respectively, with 20 bases between them. CDR3 coding DNA: TGCAGCGTTGAATCCCCCCGCGCCCGCACGGGTGAGCAGTTCTTC. Amino acids: CSVESPRARTGEQFF.

This clonotype has a count of ten or more. The gene calls are TRBV30 and TRBJ2-5; TRBD1 or TRBD2 may be the D gene (5 bases each). Germline V gives CDR1 GTSNPN, CDR2 SVGIG (reference sequence). The CDR3 extends over 12 amino acids. V was cut by 5 bases and J by 0 bases, with 7 bases left in between. The CDR3 sequence: CAWGGYQETQYF. CDR3 nucleotide sequence: TGTGCCTGGGGGGGTTACCAAGAGACCCAGTACTTC.

This clonotype was counted only a few times. The V gene is TRBV11-2, the J gene TRBJ1-2, with D uncertain. V lost 0 bases and J 4 bases, leaving 6 bases between the germline ends. The germline CDR1 and CDR2 sequences are SGHAT and FQNNGV. The length of the CDR3 is 13 residues. The CDR3 is CASSLEQLYGYTF. CDR3 nucleotides: TGTGCCAGCAGCTTAGAACAGCTCTATGGCTACACCTTC.

The chain has TRBV6-5 and TRBJ2-1, with D possibly being TRBD2 (6 bases). Germline assignment: CDR1 MNHEY and CDR2 SVGAGI. Trimming shortened V by 5 bases and J by 8 bases, and 22 bases separated the two germline ends. The CDR3 is made up of 16 amino acids. The CDR3 region is CASSQRGMGAPDEQFF. For the CDR3, the DNA is TGTGCCAGCAGTCAACGCGGGATGGGCGCCCCGGATGAGCAGTTCTTC.

This clonotype was recorded at least ten times. The rearrangement links TRBV7-6 to TRBJ2-7; TRBD1 is a possible D gene (5 bases). The germline gives CDR1 SGHVS, CDR2 FNYEAQ. The V and J ends lost 2 bases and 6 bases respectively, with 20 bases between them. The CDR3 runs to 16 residues. The CDR3 is CASSLLPKASRGEQYF. The CDR3 nucleotides read TGTGCCAGCAGCTTACTACCTAAGGCATCTAGGGGCGAGCAGTACTTC.

This clonotype was recorded many times. The chain links TRBV20-1 to TRBJ2-7; perhaps TRBD2 as D (5 bases). The germline CDR1 and CDR2 sequences are DFQATT and SNEGSKA (reference sequence). The CDR3 totals 14 residues. Between the trimmed V and J ends, which lost 1 base and 3 bases, there was a span of 13 bases. The CDR3 here is CSARAPPGNYEQYF. The CDR3 coding sequence is TGCAGTGCTAGAGCCCCCCCGGGGAACTACGAGCAGTACTTC.

This chain connects TRBV7-2 to TRBJ1-2, with 8 nucleotides matching TRBD1. Germline CDR1 SGHTA, CDR2 FQGNSA. The CDR3 sequence is 15 residues long. The J segment lost 3 bases and the V segment lost 3 bases, leaving 6 bases of the junction unmatched. The CDR3 DNA follows: TGTGCCAGCAGCTTCCGGGACAGGACTTACTATGGCTACACCTTC. Translating it yields CASSFRDRTYYGYTF.

This clonotype was picked up many times. The CDR3 nucleotides read TGTGCCAGCAGACACCGGGACGGAGTCACCTACGAGCAGTACTTC. Its translation: CASRHRDGVTYEQYF. The gene calls are TRBV3-1 and TRBJ2-7; D might be TRBD1 or TRBD2, each matching 5 bases. V was cut by 6 bases and J by 2 bases, with 17 bases left in between. The CDR3 totals 15 residues. The germline CDR1 and CDR2 sequences are LGHDT and YNNKEL (reference sequence).

A word on this clonotype: The junction shows a germline mismatch at one end, possibly a read error. The CDR3 nucleotides are TGCAGTCTCCCCCAGAGGCCGAACAATGAAGCTTTCTTT. It specifies CSLPQRPNNEAFF. The rearrangement links TRBV20-1 to TRBJ1-1; D remains ambiguous. This CDR3 region has 13 residues. Per germline, CDR1 DFQATT and CDR2 SNEGSKA (reference sequence).

This clonotype was recorded many times. This sequence joins TRBV20-1 and TRBJ2-5, with 10 nucleotides matching TRBD2. This CDR3 region has 14 residues. J lost 5 bases, V lost 5 bases, and 8 bases had no gene match. Germline loops: CDR1 DFQATT, CDR2 SNEGSKA (reference sequence). The CDR3 loop is CSAPATSGLETQYF. In DNA form, the CDR3 reads TGCAGTGCTCCTGCGACTAGCGGGTTGGAGACCCAGTACTTC.

This clonotype was recorded a few times. V usage is TRBV28 and J usage is TRBJ1-5, with a weak D call TRBD1 (6 bases). The CDR3 spans 17 residues. V lost 5 bases to trimming and J lost 0 bases, with 17 bases between them. CDR1 and CDR2 (germline): MDHEN, SYDVKM. This chain's CDR3 is CASSPISGAYSNQPQHF. CDR3 sequence (DNA): TGTGCCAGCAGTCCCATCTCGGGGGCATATAGCAATCAGCCCCAGCATTTT.

At least ten counts were recorded for this clonotype. The rearrangement links TRBV12-3 or TRBV12-4 to TRBJ2-1; a weak D match, TRBD1 (5 bases). Between the trimmed V and J ends, which lost 9 bases and 3 bases, there was a span of 15 bases. The CDR3 runs to 14 residues. CDR3 sequence reads: CASRSPDIYNEQFF. The CDR3, as DNA: TGTGCCAGTAGGAGCCCGGACATCTACAATGAGCAGTTCTTC.

This clonotype was detected a few times. This chain connects TRBV5-1 to TRBJ2-3, with 14 bases that match TRBD2. Germline CDR1 and CDR2: SGHRS and YFSETQ. Trimming removed 0 bases from V and 6 bases from J; junction bases left unmatched: 3. The CDR3 is 16 residues long. The CDR3 region is CASSLAGTSGSDTQYF. The CDR3 DNA follows: TGCGCCAGCAGCTTGGCCGGGACTAGCGGGAGTGATACGCAGTATTTT.

This clonotype was recorded at least ten times. V usage is TRBV18 and J usage is TRBJ2-7; D possibly matches TRBD1 or TRBD2 (5 bases each). CDR1 is KGHSH, CDR2 LQKENI, per germline. The CDR3 length is 16 residues. V lost 3 bases and J lost 4, with 19 bases in between. The CDR3 reads CASSPPGTGALYEQYF. In nucleotides, the CDR3 is TGTGCCAGCTCACCGCCCGGGACCGGGGCTTTATACGAGCAGTACTTC.